The T cell receptor (beta chain) under discussion was sequenced for a study of PD-L1 blockade in urothelial cancer. Study at large: About 90% of the roughly 29 patients were men with bladder-origin urothelial cancer. T cell content in blood samples showed a median of about 140,000.

Time point of the sample: pretreatment peripheral blood. Germline-derived CDR1 and CDR2 are MNHEY and SVGAGI. This CDR3 contains 12 residues. The J segment lost 7 bases and the V segment lost 7 bases, leaving 6 bases of the junction unmatched. Sequencing used immunoSEQ multiplex PCR; TCRdb keeps in-frame clones, though not all of them. The profile shows 50,000 or so clones, about 80% of them singletons. This clone was seen a few times. The rearrangement uses TRBV6-5 and TRBJ1-2; 7 bases match TRBD1. The sequence derives from a man aged 45-60 years with urothelial cancer. Sequences were derived from PBMCs, sampled around atezolizumab (anti-PD-L1) treatment. In DNA, the CDR3 is TGTGCCAGCACTAGAGACAGGGTTGGCTACACCTTC. Translation: CASTRDRVGYTF.